This T cell receptor (beta chain) was observed in a study of metastatic and nonmetastatic thyroid tumors. Study summary: Comparative analysis of repertoires was undertaken across blood and tumor or nodule tissue obtained from malignant and benign thyroid patients. Study outcomes and limitations: When malignant thyroid tumors were compared with benign nodules, TCR beta diversity was reportedly significantly higher in the malignant tumors. This held in both blood and tumor samples.

CDR3 length: 17 amino acids. V was clipped by 6 bases and J by 0 bases, with 15 bases between them. Looked up from germline, CDR1 is LNHDA and CDR2 is SQIVND (reference sequence). Treatment of any kind had been given to no patient before thyroid surgery. This clone ranks as medium-sized. No antigen is known for it. In the study's own analysis: Researchers built a distant-metastasis classifier for papillary thyroid cancer that drew on CDR3 differences across clinicopathological groups. TCRdb reanalyzed the PCR reads with MiXCR. What appears here as the V and J calls and clone size reflects TCRdb's work, not the paper's. The table includes 30,000 to 40,000 clones, about 32% detected once.

The clonotype was recovered from a female donor with papillary thyroid cancer or a benign thyroid nodule (not recorded which). Some clones in this sample may be carry-over from other donors' samples. The chain combines TRBV19 with TRBJ2-6, with TRBD2 as a possible D gene (5 bases). The source material was tumor tissue. CDR3 in amino acids: CASSRGILTSGANVLTF. The DNA for the CDR3 is TGTGCCAGTAGCCGAGGGATCCTAACCTCTGGGGCCAACGTCCTGACTTTC.